This TCR beta chain was retrieved from a study of T-cell memory formation after mild COVID-19. TCR alpha and TCR beta cDNA libraries carrying sample barcodes and UMIs were produced by 5'RACE using constant-segment primers. TCRdb used MiXCR to reprocess the 5' RACE reads, holding one entry per CDR3 protein. The sample has some 410,000 distinct CDR3 sequences; about 22% are singletons. V lost 1 base and J 2 bases, leaving 12 bases between the germline ends. The CDR3 totals 15 residues. Germline lookup yields CDR1 LNHNV and CDR2 YYDKDF (reference sequence). The receptor's source is an adult woman who had mild COVID-19 (a few samples of this study predate the infection). Cell type and time point are not known. The specimen was PBMCs or a T cell subset sorted from them (not recorded which). The V and J genes are TRBV15 and TRBJ2-7; D possibly corresponds to TRBD2 (6 bases). CDR3 DNA sequence: TGTGCCACCAGCAGAGGGGCGGGGACCCCCTACGAGCAGTACTTC. This codes for CATSRGAGTPYEQYF.